This TCR beta chain stems from a study of OX40 agonist ivuxolimab in advanced cancers. Study information: Two cutaneous melanoma patients and one hepatocellular carcinoma patient, three in all, had partial responses. General study points: More expanded clones were seen, on average, in CD8+ T cells than in CD4+. Those patients achieving a partial response at 0.1-3.0 mg/kg showed among the lowest clonal expansion. The expanded peripheral T cells' antigen specificity was not determined.

This CDR3 has 13 residues. Trimming cost V 3 bases and J 5 bases; bases outside gene matches: 2. Germline V gives CDR1 SGDLS, CDR2 YYNGEE. Concerning this clone: Its antigen remains unidentified.

Measured with immunoSEQ multiplex PCR; TCRdb has only the in-frame clones, and not every one. There are 75,000 to 90,000 clones in the sample; 92% occur only once, and approximately 3% lies in the top ten. This specimen was CD4+ or CD8+ T cells sorted from blood, taken in a trial of the OX40 agonist ivuxolimab. The chain employs TRBV9 and TRBJ2-5; 9 nucleotides agree with TRBD2. This sequence was found in an adult with an advanced solid tumor such as melanoma, head and neck, liver or kidney cancer. As DNA, the CDR3 is TGTGCCAGCAGCGAGCGGGAGGAGGAGACCCAGTACTTC. Its translation is CASSEREEETQYF.